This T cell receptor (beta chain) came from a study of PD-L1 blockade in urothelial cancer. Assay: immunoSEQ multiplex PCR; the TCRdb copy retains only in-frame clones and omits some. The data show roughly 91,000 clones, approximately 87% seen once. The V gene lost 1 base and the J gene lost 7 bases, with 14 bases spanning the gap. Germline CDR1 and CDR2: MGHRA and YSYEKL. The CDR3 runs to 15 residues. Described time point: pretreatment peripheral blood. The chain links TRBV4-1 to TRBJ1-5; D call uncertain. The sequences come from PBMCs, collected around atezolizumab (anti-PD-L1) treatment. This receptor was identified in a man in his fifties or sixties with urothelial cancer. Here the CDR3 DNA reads TGCGCCAGCAGCCAAGTTCCGGGGTCTAGACAGCCCCAGCATTTT. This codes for CASSQVPGSRQPQHF.